Listed here is a single TCR beta chain. What it recognizes is unknown. The data originate from a study of cytomegalovirus exposure and HLA in healthy donors. Study at large: Earlier sequencing of 150 million to 200 million T cells yielded under 120 million unique TCR beta sequences.

The donors gave bone marrow, and they were healthy. The study, taken as a whole, reports: According to reports, the classifier identified cytomegalovirus status with high specificity and sensitivity. In a later analysis, TCR beta V- and J-gene trimming was associated with a missense DCLRE1C variant.

13 Jbeta primers and 60 Vbeta primers were used for the PCR. Measured with immunoSEQ multiplex PCR; TCRdb has only the in-frame clones, and not every one. The sample lists roughly 190,000 clones, roughly 82% occurring once. Trimming at V came to 8 bases and at J to 10 bases, leaving 11 bases not matched to a gene. The germline CDR1 and CDR2 sequences are MDHEN and SYDVKM. CDR3 length: 14 amino acids. The TCR originated in a woman aged 45-59 years in good health and CMV-seropositive. The V gene is TRBV28, the J gene TRBJ2-1, with 10 positions matching TRBD2. Sequenced input: PBMCs. CDR3 protein: CASFQSGGAKEQFF. In nucleotides, the CDR3 is TGTGCCAGCTTCCAAAGCGGGGGGGCGAAGGAGCAGTTCTTC.